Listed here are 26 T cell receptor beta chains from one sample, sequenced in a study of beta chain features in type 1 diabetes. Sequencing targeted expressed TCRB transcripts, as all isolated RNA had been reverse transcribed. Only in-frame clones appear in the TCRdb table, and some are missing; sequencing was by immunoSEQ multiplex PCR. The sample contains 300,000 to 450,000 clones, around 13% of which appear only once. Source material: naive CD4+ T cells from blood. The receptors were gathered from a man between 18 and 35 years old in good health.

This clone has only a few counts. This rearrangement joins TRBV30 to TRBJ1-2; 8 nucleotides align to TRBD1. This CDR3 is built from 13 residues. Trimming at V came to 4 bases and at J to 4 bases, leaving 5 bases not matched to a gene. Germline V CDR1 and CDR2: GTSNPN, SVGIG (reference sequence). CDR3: CAWTGGFVYGYTF. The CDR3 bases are TGTGCCTGGACAGGGGGCTTTGTCTATGGCTACACCTTC.

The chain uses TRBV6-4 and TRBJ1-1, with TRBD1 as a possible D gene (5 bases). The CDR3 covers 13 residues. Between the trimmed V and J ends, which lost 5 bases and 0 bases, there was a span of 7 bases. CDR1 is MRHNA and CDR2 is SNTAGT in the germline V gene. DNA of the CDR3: TGTGCCAGCAGTCAGACAGTGAACACTGAAGCTTTCTTT. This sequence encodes CASSQTVNTEAFF.

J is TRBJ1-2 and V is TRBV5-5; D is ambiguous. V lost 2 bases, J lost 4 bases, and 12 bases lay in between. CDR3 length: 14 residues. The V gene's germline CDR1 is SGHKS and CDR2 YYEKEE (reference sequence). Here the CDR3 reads CASSFRLTSYGYTF. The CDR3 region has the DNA TGTGCCAGCAGCTTCCGGTTAACGAGCTATGGCTACACCTTC.

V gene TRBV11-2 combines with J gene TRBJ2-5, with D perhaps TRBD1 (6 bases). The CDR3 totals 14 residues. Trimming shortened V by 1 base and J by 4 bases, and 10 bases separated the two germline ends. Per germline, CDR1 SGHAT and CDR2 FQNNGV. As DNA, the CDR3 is TGTGCCAGCAGCTTAGGGATACAGGGAGAGACCCAGTACTTC. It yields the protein CASSLGIQGETQYF.

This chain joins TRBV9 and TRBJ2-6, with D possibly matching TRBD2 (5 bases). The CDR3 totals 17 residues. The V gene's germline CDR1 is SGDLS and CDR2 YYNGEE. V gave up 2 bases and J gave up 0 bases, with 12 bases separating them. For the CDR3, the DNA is TGTGCCAGCAGCGTTTCGCGGAGGTTCTCTGGGGCCAACGTCCTGACTTTC. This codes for CASSVSRRFSGANVLTF.

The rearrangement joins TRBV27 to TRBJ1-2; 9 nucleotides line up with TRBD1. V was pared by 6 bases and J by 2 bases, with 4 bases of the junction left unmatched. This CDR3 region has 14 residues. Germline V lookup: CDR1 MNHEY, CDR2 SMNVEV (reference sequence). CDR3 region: CASSYTGGNYGYTF. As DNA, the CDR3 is TGTGCCAGCAGCTATACAGGGGGCAACTATGGCTACACCTTC.

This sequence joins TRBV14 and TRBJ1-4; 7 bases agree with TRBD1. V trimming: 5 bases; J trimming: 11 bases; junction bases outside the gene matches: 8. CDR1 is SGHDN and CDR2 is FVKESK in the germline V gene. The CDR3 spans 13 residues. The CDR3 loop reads CASSSQTGAKLFF. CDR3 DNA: TGTGCCAGCAGCTCACAAACAGGGGCGAAACTGTTTTTT.

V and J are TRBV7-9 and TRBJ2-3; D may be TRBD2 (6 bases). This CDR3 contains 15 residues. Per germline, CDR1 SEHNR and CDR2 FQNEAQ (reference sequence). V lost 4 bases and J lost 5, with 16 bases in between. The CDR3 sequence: CASSSSRDSGDTQYF. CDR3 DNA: TGTGCCAGCAGCTCTTCCCGGGATAGCGGAGATACGCAGTATTTT.

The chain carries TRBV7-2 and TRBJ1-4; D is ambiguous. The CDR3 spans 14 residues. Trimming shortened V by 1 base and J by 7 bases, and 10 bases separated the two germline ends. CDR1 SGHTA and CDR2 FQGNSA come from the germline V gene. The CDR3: CASSLGGYGEKLFF. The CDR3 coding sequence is TGTGCCAGCAGCTTAGGAGGATACGGTGAAAAACTGTTTTTT.

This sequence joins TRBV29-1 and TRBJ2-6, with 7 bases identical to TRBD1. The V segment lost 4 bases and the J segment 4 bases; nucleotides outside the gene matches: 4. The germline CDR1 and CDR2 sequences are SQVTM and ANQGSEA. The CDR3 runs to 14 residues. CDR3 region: CSVADRTGANVLTF. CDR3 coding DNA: TGCAGCGTTGCGGACAGGACCGGGGCCAACGTCCTGACTTTC.

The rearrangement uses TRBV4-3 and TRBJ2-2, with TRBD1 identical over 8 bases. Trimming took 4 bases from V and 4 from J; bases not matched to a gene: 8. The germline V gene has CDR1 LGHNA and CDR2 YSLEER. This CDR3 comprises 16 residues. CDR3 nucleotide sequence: TGCGCCAGCAGCCTCGTCCAGGGGGCTGGCACCGGGGAGCTGTTTTTT. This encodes CASSLVQGAGTGELFF.

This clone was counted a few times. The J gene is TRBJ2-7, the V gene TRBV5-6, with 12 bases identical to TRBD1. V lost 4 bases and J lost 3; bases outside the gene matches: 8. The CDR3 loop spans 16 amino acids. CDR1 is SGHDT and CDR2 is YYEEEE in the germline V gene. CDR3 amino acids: CASSPTGTGGIYEQYF. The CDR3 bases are TGTGCCAGCAGCCCAACAGGGACAGGGGGCATCTACGAGCAGTACTTC.

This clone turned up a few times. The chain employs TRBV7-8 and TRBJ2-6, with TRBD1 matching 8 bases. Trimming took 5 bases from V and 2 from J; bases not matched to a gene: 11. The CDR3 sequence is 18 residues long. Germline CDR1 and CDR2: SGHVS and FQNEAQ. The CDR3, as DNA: TGTGCCAGCAGCCCGATGACAGGGGCGGGTCCTGGGGCCAACGTCCTGACTTTC. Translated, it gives CASSPMTGAGPGANVLTF.

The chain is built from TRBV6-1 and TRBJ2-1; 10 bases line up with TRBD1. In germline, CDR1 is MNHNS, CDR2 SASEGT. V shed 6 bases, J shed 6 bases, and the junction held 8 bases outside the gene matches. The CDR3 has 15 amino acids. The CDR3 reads CASRGGTGEGNEQFF. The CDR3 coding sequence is TGTGCCAGCAGGGGGGGGACAGGGGAGGGCAATGAGCAGTTCTTC.

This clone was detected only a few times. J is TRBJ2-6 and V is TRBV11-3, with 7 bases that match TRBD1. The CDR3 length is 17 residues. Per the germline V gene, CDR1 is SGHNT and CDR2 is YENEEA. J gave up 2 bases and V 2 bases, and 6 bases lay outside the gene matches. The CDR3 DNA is TGTGCCAGCAGCTTAAACAGGGGAATGGCTGGGGCCAACGTCCTGACTTTC. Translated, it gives CASSLNRGMAGANVLTF.

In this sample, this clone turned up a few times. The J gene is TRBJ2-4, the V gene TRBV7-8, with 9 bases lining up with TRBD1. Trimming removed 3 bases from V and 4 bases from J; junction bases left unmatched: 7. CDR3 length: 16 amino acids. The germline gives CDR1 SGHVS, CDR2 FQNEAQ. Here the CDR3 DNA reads TGTGCCAGCAGCTTCTCCGGGACAGGGTCGAAAAACATTCAGTACTTC. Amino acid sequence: CASSFSGTGSKNIQYF.

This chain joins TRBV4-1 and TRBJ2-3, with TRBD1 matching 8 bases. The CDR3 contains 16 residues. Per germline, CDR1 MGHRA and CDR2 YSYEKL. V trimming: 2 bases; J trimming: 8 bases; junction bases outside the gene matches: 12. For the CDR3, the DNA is TGCGCCAGCAGCCAACCAGGGACAGGAGTGGGAGCTACGCAGTATTTT. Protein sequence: CASSQPGTGVGATQYF.

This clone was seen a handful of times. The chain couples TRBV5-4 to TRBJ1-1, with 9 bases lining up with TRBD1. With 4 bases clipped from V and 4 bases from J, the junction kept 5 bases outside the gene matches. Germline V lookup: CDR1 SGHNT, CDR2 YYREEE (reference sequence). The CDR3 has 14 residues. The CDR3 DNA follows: TGTGCCAGCAGCCGAGAGACAGGGGGCACTGAAGCTTTCTTT. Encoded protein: CASSRETGGTEAFF.

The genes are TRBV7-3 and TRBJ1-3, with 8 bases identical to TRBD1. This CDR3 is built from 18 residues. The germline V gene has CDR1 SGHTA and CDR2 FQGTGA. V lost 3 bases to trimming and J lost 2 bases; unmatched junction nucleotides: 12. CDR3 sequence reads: CASSFEQPGQVAGNTIYF. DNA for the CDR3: TGTGCCAGCAGCTTTGAACAGCCGGGACAGGTGGCTGGAAACACCATATATTTT.

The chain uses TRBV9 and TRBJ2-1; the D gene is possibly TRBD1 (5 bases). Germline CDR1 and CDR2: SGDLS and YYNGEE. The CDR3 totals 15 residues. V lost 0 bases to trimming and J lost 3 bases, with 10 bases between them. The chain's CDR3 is CASSVAPTDYNEQFF. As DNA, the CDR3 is TGTGCCAGCAGCGTAGCCCCGACAGACTACAATGAGCAGTTCTTC.

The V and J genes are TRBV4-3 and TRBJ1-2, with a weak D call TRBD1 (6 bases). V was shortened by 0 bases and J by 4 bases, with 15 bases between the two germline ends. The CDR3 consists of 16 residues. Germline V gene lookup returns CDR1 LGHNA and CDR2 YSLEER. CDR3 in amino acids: CASSQDLWGHFYGYTF. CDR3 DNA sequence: TGCGCCAGCAGCCAAGATCTCTGGGGGCATTTCTATGGCTACACCTTC.

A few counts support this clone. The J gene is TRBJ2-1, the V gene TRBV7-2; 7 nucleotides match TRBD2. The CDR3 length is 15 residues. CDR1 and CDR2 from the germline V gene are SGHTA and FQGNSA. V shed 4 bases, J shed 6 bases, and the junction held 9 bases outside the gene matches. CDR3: CASSSGGSLPNEQFF. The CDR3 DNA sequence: TGTGCCAGCAGCTCCGGGGGGAGCTTACCCAATGAGCAGTTCTTC.

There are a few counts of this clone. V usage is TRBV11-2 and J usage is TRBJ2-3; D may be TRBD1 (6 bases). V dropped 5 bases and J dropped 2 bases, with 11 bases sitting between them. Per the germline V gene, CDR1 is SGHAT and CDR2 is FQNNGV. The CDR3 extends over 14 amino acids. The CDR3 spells CASSPQGYTDTQYF. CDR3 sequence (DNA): TGTGCCAGCAGCCCACAGGGATACACAGATACGCAGTATTTT.

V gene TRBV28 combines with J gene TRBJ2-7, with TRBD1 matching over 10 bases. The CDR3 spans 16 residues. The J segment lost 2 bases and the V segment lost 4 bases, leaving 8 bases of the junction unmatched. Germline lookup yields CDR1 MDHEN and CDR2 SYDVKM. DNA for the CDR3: TGTGCCAGCAGTTCACCCGGGGGACAGGGGACCTACGAGCAGTACTTC. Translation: CASSSPGGQGTYEQYF.

The CDR3 is CASRSNEQFF. CDR3 sequence (DNA): TGTGCCAGCAGGAGCAATGAGCAGTTCTTC. V usage is TRBV25-1 and J usage is TRBJ2-1; no firm D call. CDR1 is MGHDK and CDR2 is SYGVNS in the germline V gene. Between the trimmed V and J ends, which lost 6 bases and 6 bases, there was a span of 3 bases. CDR3 length equals 10 residues.

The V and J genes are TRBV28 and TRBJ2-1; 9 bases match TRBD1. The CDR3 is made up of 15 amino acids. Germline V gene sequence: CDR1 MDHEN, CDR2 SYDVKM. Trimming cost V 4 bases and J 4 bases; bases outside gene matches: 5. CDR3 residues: CASSSHGTGYNEQFF. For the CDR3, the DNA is TGTGCCAGCAGTTCCCACGGGACAGGGTACAATGAGCAGTTCTTC.